The 5 T cell receptor beta chains below were found in one sample sequenced in a study of blood T cell repertoires in COVID-19. TCRdb's copy holds only in-frame clones and misses some; the assay was immunoSEQ multiplex PCR. This table has about 280,000 clones, about 86% appearing once. Sequenced material: peripheral blood. The receptors originated from a woman in her twenties or thirties who had recovered from COVID-19.

V is TRBV5-6 and J is TRBJ1-1; D possibly corresponds to TRBD1 (6 bases). The V end lost 2 bases, the J end lost 3 bases, and 11 bases lay between the germline ends. Germline V gene data show CDR1 as SGHDT and CDR2 as YYEEEE. The CDR3 sequence is 14 residues long. The CDR3 sequence: CASSLGGKDTEAFF. DNA for the CDR3: TGTGCCAGCAGCTTAGGGGGTAAGGACACTGAAGCTTTCTTT.

This chain connects TRBV9 to TRBJ1-2; 7 bases align to TRBD1. The J segment lost 4 bases and the V segment lost 5 bases, leaving 5 bases of the junction unmatched. Germline lookup yields CDR1 SGDLS and CDR2 YYNGEE. The CDR3 sequence is 13 residues long. Here the CDR3 reads CASSGTGVYGYTF. The CDR3 DNA reads TGTGCCAGCAGTGGTACAGGGGTCTATGGCTACACCTTC.

This chain joins TRBV5-1 and TRBJ2-7; 8 bases match TRBD1. Germline CDR1 and CDR2: SGHRS and YFSETQ. The ends lost 4 bases at V and 0 bases at J; junction bases unmatched: 6. CDR3 length equals 15 residues. The CDR3 coding sequence is TGCGCCAGCAGCCGAACAGGGGGTGGCTCCTACGAGCAGTACTTC. Translation: CASSRTGGGSYEQYF.

The chain couples TRBV5-1 to TRBJ2-1, with D possibly being TRBD2 (7 bases). Germline lookup yields CDR1 SGHRS and CDR2 YFSETQ. The CDR3 is made up of 15 amino acids. Trimming took 4 bases from V and 9 from J, leaving 20 bases between them. The CDR3: CASSRLTGGHGEQFF. For the CDR3, the DNA is TGCGCCAGCAGCCGTCTAACGGGGGGCCACGGTGAGCAGTTCTTC.

The rearrangement uses TRBV7-9 and TRBJ1-4; no firm D call. This CDR3 contains 16 residues. The V gene's germline CDR1 is SEHNR and CDR2 FQNEAQ (reference sequence). V was trimmed by 4 bases and J by 2 bases, leaving 14 bases between them. Here the CDR3 DNA reads TGTGCCAGCAGCTCCCCACGTGGGAGGACTAATGAAAAACTGTTTTTT. This translates into CASSSPRGRTNEKLFF. Complete variable domain (other parts from reference TRBV7-9 and TRBJ1-4): DTGVSQNPRHKITKRGQNVTFRCDPISEHNRLYWYRQTLGQGPEFLTYFQNEAQLEKSRLLSDRFSAERPKGSFSTLEIQRTEQGDSAMYLCASSSPRGRTNEKLFFGSGTQLSVL.